This T cell receptor (beta chain) originates from a study of beta chain features in type 1 diabetes. As regards this clone: Its antigen is not identified.

Expressed TCRB transcripts were sequenced because the entire RNA isolate underwent reverse transcription. The data were produced by immunoSEQ multiplex PCR, yet TCRdb's version contains in-frame clones alone and is incomplete. Of over 55,000 clones listed, about 50% are singletons. Whole-study results and caveats: People with Type 1 diabetes carried modestly yet significantly shorter TCRB CDR3s in all four CD4+ subsets. A possible short-template PCR bias applies equally to patients and controls.

CDR3 size: 19 residues. Germline V gene data show CDR1 as LGHNA and CDR2 as YSLEER. V was pared by 0 bases and J by 3 bases, with 9 bases of the junction left unmatched. This receptor was identified in a woman in her forties with type 1 diabetes. Sample: Tregs from blood. J is TRBJ2-6 and V is TRBV4-3; 9 bases align to TRBD1. Here the CDR3 reads CASSQDVTGGAFGANVLTF. The CDR3, as DNA: TGCGCCAGCAGCCAAGATGTTACAGGGGGCGCATTTGGGGCCAACGTCCTGACTTTC.